This T cell receptor beta chain is from a study of cytomegalovirus exposure and HLA in healthy donors. The CDR3 is 17 amino acids. V lost 3 bases to trimming and J lost 8 bases; unmatched junction nucleotides: 13. Germline V CDR1 and CDR2: LNHDA, SQIVND (reference sequence). This clone was seen just once. Primers: 60 Vbeta forward and 13 Jbeta reverse. TCRdb's table, derived via immunoSEQ multiplex PCR, lists solely in-frame clones and lacks some. The profile covers approximately 140,000 clones, with 79% appearing a single time and 6.7% taken by the ten largest. This chain joins TRBV19 and TRBJ1-2; 12 nucleotides line up with TRBD1. The sequenced material came from PBMCs. This receptor was obtained from a woman aged 35 to 49 in good health and CMV-seropositive. The CDR3 sequence: CASSILPGTGGNLGYTF. In nucleotides, the CDR3 is TGTGCCAGTAGTATCCTCCCCGGGACAGGGGGCAATTTGGGCTACACCTTC. The variable domain in full, with the rest retrieved from reference TRBV19 and TRBJ1-2, is DGGITQSPKYLFRKEGQNVTLSCEQNLNHDAMYWYRQDPGQGLRLIYYSQIVNDFQKGDIAEGYSVSREKKESFPLTVTSAQKNPTAFYLCASSILPGTGGNLGYTFGSGTRLTVV.